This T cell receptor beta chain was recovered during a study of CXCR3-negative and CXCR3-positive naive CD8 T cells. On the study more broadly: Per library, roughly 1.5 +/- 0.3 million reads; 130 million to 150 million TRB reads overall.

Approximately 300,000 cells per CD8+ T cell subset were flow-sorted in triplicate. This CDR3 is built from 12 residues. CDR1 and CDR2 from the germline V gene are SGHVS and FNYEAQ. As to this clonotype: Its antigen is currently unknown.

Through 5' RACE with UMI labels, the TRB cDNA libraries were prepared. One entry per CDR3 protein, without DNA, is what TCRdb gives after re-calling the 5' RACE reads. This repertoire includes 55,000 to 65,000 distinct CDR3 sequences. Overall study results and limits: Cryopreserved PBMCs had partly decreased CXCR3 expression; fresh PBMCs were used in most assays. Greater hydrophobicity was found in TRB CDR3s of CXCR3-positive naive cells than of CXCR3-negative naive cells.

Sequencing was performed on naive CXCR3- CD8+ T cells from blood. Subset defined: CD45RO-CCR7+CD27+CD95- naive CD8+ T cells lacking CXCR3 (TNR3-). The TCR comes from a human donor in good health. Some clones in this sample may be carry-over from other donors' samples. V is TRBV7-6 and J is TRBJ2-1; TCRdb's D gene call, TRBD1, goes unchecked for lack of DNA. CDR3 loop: CASSRAGTGPSF.